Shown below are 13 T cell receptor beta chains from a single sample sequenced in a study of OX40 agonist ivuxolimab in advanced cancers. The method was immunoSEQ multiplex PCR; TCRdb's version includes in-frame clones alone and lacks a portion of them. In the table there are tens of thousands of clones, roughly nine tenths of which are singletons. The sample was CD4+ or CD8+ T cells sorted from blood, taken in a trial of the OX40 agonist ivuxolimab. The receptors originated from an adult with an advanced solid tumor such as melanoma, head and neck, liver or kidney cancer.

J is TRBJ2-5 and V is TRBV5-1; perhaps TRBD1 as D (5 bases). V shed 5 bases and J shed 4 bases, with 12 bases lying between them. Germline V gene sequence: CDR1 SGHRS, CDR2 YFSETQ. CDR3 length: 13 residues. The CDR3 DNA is TGCGCCAGCAGGCCACCAGGGTTAGAGACCCAGTACTTC. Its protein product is CASRPPGLETQYF. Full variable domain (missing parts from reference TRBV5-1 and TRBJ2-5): KAGVTQTPRYLIKTRGQQVTLSCSPISGHRSVSWYQQTPGQGLQFLFEYFSETQRNKGNFPGRFSGRQFSNSRSEMNVSTLELGDSALYLCASRPPGLETQYFGPGTRLLVL.

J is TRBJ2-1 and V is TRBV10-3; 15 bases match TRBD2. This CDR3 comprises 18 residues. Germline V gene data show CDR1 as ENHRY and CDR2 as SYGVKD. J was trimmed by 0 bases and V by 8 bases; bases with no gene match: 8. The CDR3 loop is CAIGSGTSGGSSYNEQFF. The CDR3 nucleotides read TGTGCCATCGGCTCCGGGACTAGCGGGGGGAGCTCCTACAATGAGCAGTTCTTC.

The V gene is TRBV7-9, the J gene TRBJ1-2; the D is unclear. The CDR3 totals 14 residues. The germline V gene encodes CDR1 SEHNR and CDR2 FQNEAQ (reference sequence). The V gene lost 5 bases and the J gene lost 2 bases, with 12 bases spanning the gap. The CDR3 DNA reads TGTGCCAGCAGCCACCGGGCCGCGAACTATGGCTACACCTTC. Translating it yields CASSHRAANYGYTF.

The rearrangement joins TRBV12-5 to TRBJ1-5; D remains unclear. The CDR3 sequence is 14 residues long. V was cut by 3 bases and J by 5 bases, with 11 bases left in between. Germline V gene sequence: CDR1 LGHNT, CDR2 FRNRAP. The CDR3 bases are TGTGCTAGTGGTTTTTTACAGTACGATCAGCCCCAGCATTTT. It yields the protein CASGFLQYDQPQHF.

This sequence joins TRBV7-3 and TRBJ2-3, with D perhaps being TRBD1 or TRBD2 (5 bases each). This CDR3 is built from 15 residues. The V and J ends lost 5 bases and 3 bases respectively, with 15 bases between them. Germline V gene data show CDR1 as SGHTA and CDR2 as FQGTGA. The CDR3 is CASSPGGGTTDTQYF. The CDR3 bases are TGTGCCAGCAGCCCGGGTGGGGGAACAACAGATACGCAGTATTTT.

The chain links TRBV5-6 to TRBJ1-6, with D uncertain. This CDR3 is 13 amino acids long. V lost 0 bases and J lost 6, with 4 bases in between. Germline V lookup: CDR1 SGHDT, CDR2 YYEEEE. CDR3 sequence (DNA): TGTGCCAGCAGCTTGGGCAGTAATTCACCCCTCCACTTT. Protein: CASSLGSNSPLHF. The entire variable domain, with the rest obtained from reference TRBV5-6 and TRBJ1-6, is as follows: DAGVTQSPTHLIKTRGQQVTLRCSPKSGHDTVSWYQQALGQGPQFIFQYYEEEERQRGNFPDRFSGHQFPNYSSELNVNALLLGDSALYLCASSLGSNSPLHFGNGTRLTVT.

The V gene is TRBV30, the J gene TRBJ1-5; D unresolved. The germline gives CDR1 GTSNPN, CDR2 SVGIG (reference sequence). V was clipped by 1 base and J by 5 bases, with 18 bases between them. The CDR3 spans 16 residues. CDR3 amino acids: CAWSDKSNLGYQPQHF. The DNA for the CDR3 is TGTGCCTGGAGTGATAAATCGAACCTGGGGTATCAGCCCCAGCATTTT.

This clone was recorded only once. CDR3 sequence reads: CASSPRLAGTVGQETQYF. The CDR3 coding sequence is TGTGCCAGCAGCCCTCGACTAGCGGGGACGGTGGGACAAGAGACCCAGTACTTC. The chain combines TRBV7-3 with TRBJ2-5; 11 nucleotides line up with TRBD2. This CDR3 spans 18 amino acids. Germline values: CDR1 SGHTA, CDR2 FQGTGA. V was pared by 5 bases and J by 2 bases, with 13 bases of the junction left unmatched.

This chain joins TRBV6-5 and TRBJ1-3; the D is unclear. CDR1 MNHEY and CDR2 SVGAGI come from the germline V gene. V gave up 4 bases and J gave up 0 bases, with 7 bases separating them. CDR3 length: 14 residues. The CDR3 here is CASSLGSSGNTIYF. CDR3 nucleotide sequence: TGTGCCAGCAGTTTAGGGAGCTCTGGAAACACCATATATTTT.

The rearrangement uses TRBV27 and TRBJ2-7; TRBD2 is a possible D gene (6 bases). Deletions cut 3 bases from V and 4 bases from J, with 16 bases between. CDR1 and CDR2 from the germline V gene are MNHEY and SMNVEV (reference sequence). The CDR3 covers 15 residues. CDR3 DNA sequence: TGTGCCAGCAGTTTCGGGGGTAACGGGGTTTACGAGCAGTACTTC. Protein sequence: CASSFGGNGVYEQYF.

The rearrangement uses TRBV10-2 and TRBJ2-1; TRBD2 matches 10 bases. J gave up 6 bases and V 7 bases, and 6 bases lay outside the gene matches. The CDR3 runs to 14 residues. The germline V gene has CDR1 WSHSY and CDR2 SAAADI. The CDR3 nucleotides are TGCGCCAGCAAAGCGGGAGGGCCCCGCAATGAGCAGTTCTTC. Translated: CASKAGGPRNEQFF.

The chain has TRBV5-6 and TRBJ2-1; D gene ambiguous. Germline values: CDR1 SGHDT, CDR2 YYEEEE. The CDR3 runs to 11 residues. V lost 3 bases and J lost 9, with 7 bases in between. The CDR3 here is CASSSIGEQFF. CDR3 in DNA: TGTGCCAGCAGCTCGATAGGTGAGCAGTTCTTC.

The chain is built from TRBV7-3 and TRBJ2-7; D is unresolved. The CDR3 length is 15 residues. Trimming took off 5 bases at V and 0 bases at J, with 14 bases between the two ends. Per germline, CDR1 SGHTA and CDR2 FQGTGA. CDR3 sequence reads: CASSHDPAPSYEQYF. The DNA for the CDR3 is TGTGCCAGCAGCCACGACCCGGCCCCCTCCTACGAGCAGTACTTC.